The present entry profiles one TCR beta chain with its context. This receptor's antigen is unknown. A junction end diverges from the germline sequence, so it may reflect a read error. The data belong to a study of blood T cell repertoires in COVID-19 (dated by TCRdb to the early 2020s). Background on the whole study: The collaborator samples originated in the United States, Italy and Spain and spanned the acute and convalescent phases of COVID-19. The prospective study material was composed of cDNA or gDNA derived from T cells, B-cell-depleted T cells, or PBMCs. Deeply sampled blood TCRbeta repertoires from subjects exposed to, actively infected with, or recovered from COVID-19 were included in the dataset. The repertoires were released in a freely available public database intended as a resource for research on the immune response to SARS-CoV-2. Samples came from the ongoing ImmuneRACE study (first 160 participants) plus 1,254 subjects from 6 global collaborators. Sample metadata almost always included a de-identified subject ID, COVID-19 status, age in years and sex. Where available, HLA class I and class II types were obtained from metadata supplied by the sample provider rather than from assay-based typing. The investigation overall reported the following: How much clinical and demographic metadata was included differed by source and by participant, and the metadata was provided uncurated.

Participants in the prospective study were enrolled through a virtual design, were aged roughly 18 to 100 years, and lived in some 24 United States geographic areas. To assign participants to cohorts, the prospective study relied on clinical history that participants themselves reported in a screening survey and a study questionnaire. Recovered participants in ImmuneRACE Cohort 3 were defined by two consecutive negative NP/OP PCR tests, clearance by a healthcare professional, or resolution of symptoms. Mobile phlebotomists in the prospective study collected whole blood, serum and a nasopharyngeal or oropharyngeal swab from every participant. Prospective study participants could optionally give additional blood draws and questionnaires over an approximately two-month period. Prospective study blood samples were shipped either frozen or at room temperature before DNA extraction. The CDR3, from cysteine to phenylalanine, totals 12 residues. The only DNA kept is the CDR3, 36 bases in frame from the first base. CDR1 is given as MNHNS and CDR2 as SASEGT, both from the germline V gene.

TCRbeta CDR3 regions were amplified from genomic DNA using the immunoSEQ Assay, a bias-controlled multiplex PCR. Regarding the original processing steps: Nucleated cell counts per sample were estimated from amplification of reference gene primers within the assay. To quantify the absolute abundance of each unique TCRbeta CDR3 rearrangement, sequence reads were collapsed and filtered. For each sample, productive Simpson clonality was calculated as the square root of Simpson's diversity index across productive rearrangements. Here the immuneACCESS table is served through TCRdb, limited to in-frame sequences with V and J called. Missing clones are a known gap in these copies; in checked studies unresolved V genes cover under half, and the rest lacks a known reason. That table supplies the V and J calls and clone size; D and trimming were determined from the DNA. This sample is represented by approximately 220,000 clones; around 84% of them were singletons. About 7% of the sample is in the top ten clones.

Sequencing was done on a sample of PBMCs or T cells enriched from blood (not recorded which). The clonotype was recovered from a woman aged 40-49 years who had recovered from COVID-19. This sequence uses TRBV6-1 and TRBJ1-1, with the D gene not confidently named. The CDR3 protein is CASSEGDSEAFF. The DNA sequence reads TGTGCCAGCAGCGAAGGTGACTCTGAAGCTTTCTTT.